This T cell receptor beta chain was observed in a study of blood T cell repertoires in COVID-19. How the authors handled the data: Amplification of reference gene primers was used by the study to estimate nucleated cell counts. Some clones are missing from TCRdb's copy, which holds only in-frame ones; the method was immunoSEQ multiplex PCR. The V and J calls and clone size were taken over from that table, and D and trimming were inferred from the DNA. Among under 140,000 clones listed, roughly nine tenths were seen once. V lost 6 bases, J lost 2 bases, and 6 bases stayed unmatched. CDR1 and CDR2 (germline): SGHDN, FVKESK. The CDR3 has 15 residues.

Sequenced sample: peripheral blood. The chain links TRBV14 to TRBJ2-3; 9 bases map to TRBD2. The TCR originated in a human donor in a cohort sampled during active COVID-19. The CDR3 reads CASSSGSGVTDTQYF. In DNA form, the CDR3 reads TGTGCCAGCAGTAGCGGGAGTGGAGTCACAGATACGCAGTATTTT.